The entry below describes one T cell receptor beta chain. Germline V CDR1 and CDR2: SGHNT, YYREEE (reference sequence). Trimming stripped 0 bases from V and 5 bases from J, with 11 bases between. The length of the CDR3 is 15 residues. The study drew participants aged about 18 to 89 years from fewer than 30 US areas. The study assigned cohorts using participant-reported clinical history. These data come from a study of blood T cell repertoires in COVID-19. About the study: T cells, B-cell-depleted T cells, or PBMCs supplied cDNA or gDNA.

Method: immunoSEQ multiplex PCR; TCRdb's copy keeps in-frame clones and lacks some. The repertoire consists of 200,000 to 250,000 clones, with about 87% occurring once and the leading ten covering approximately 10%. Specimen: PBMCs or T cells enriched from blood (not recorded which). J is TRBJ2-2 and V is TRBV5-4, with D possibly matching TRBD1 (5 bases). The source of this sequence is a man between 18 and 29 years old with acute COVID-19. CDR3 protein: CASSLGQGGTGELFF. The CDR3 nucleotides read TGTGCCAGCAGCTTGGGCCAGGGTGGGACCGGGGAGCTGTTTTTT.